This TCR beta chain was documented in a study of blood T cell repertoires in COVID-19. J gave up 12 bases and V 2 bases, and 6 bases lay outside the gene matches. The CDR3 length is 14 residues. Germline lookup yields CDR1 GTSNPN and CDR2 SVGIG (reference sequence). Grouping used clinical history reported by participants in a survey and questionnaire. The protocol was immunoSEQ multiplex PCR, while the TCRdb copy is restricted to in-frame clones and leaves out a portion. This table has roughly 200,000 clones, more than 70% appearing once. The clonotype was recovered from a man in his forties who had recovered from COVID-19. V gene TRBV30 combines with J gene TRBJ1-6; 11 nucleotides agree with TRBD1. The sample comprised PBMCs or T cells enriched from blood (not recorded which). CDR3 bases: TGTGCCTGGAGTCCCGGGACAGGGGGGAAACCCCTCCACTTT. It translates to CAWSPGTGGKPLHF.